The text below deals with one TCR beta chain. The data belong to a study of T cell changes during pregnancy in multiple sclerosis. Trimming at V came to 8 bases and at J to 5 bases, leaving 3 bases not matched to a gene. CDR1 and CDR2 (germline): MNHEY, SMNVEV (reference sequence). The CDR3 contains 12 residues. Assay used: immunoSEQ multiplex PCR; TCRdb lists only in-frame clones, some missing. The sample records over 60,000 clones, around 96% being singletons. V is TRBV27 and J is TRBJ1-5, with 7 bases matching TRBD1. The TCR was taken from a female donor with multiple sclerosis, enrolled in a pregnancy study. Sequenced material: CD8+ T cells from peripheral blood mononuclear cells, taken after pregnancy. Written as DNA, the CDR3 is TGTGCCAGCGGGACAGTTGATCAGCCCCAGCATTTT. Translation: CASGTVDQPQHF.